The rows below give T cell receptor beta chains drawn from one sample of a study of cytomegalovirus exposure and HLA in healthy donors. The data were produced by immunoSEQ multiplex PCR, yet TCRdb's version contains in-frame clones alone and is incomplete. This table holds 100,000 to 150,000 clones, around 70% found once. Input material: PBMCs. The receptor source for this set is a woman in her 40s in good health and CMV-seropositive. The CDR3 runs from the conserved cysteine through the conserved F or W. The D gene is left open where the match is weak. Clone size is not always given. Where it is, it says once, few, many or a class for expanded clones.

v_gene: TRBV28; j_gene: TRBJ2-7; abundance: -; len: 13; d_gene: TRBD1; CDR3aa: CASRRTGESEQYF; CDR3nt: TGTGCCAGCAGAAGGACAGGGGAGAGCGAGCAGTACTTC
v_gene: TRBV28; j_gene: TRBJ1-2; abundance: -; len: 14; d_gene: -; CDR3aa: CASSLTRRNYGYTF; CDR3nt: TGTGCCAGCAGTTTAACTCGGAGGAACTATGGCTACACCTTC
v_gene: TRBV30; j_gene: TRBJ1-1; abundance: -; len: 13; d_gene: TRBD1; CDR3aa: CAWNDRVDTEAFF; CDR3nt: TGTGCCTGGAATGACAGGGTGGACACTGAAGCTTTCTTT
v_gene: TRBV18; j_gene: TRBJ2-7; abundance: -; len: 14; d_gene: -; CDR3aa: CASSSRQSTYEQYF; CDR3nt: TGTGCCAGCTCATCGCGACAGTCTACCTACGAGCAGTACTTC
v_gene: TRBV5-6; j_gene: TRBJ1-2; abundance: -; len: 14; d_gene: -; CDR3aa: CASSSQGPNYGYTF; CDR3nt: TGTGCCAGCAGCTCGCAGGGCCCTAACTATGGCTACACCTTC
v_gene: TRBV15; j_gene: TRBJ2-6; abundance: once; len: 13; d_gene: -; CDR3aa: CATSISGANVLTF; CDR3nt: TGTGCCACCAGCATATCTGGGGCCAACGTCCTGACTTTC
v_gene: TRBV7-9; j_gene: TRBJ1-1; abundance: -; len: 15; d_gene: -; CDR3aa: CASSGGGPPNTEAFF; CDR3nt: TGTGCCAGCAGCGGAGGAGGCCCGCCGAACACTGAAGCTTTCTTT
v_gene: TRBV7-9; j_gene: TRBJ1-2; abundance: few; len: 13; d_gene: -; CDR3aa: CASSLAGRASYTF; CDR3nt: TGTGCCAGCAGCTTAGCGGGCAGGGCGAGCTACACCTTC
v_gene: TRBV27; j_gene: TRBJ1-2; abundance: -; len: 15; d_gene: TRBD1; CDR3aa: CASSLSRDRGYGYTF; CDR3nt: TGTGCCAGCAGTTTAAGTCGGGACAGGGGCTATGGCTACACCTTC
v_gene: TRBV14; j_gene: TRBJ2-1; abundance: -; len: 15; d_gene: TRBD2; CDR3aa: CASSQTSGRPNEQFF; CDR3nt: TGTGCCAGCAGCCAGACTAGCGGGAGGCCCAATGAGCAGTTCTTC
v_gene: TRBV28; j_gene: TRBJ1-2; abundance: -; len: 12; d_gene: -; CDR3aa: CASSPDSYGYTF; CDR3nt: TGTGCCAGCAGCCCGGACAGCTATGGCTACACCTTC
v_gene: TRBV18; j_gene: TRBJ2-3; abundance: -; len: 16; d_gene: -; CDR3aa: CASSPRTGSRTDTQYF; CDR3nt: TGTGCCAGCTCACCGAGGACTGGATCACGCACAGATACGCAGTATTTT
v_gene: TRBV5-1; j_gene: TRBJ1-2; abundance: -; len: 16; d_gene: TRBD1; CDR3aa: CASSLGLGQGENGYTF; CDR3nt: TGCGCCAGCAGCTTGGGCCTGGGACAGGGAGAGAATGGCTACACCTTC
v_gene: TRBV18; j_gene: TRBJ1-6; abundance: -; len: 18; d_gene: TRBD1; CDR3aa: CASSPSRGPGQYNSPLHF; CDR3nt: TGTGCCAGCTCACCATCAAGAGGTCCGGGACAGTATAATTCACCCCTCCACTTT
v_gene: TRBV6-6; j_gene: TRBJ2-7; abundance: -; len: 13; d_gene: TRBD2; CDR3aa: CASSTGRAYEQYF; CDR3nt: TGTGCCAGCAGTACGGGGAGGGCCTACGAGCAGTACTTC
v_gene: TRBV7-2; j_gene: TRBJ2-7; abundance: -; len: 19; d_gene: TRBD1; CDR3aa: CASSSDRPGTGMYSYEQYF; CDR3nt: TGTGCCAGCAGCTCCGATCGTCCCGGGACAGGGATGTACTCCTACGAGCAGTACTTC
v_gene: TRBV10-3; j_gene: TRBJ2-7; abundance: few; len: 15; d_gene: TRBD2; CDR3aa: CAISESGTSGRAQYF; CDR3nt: TGTGCCATCAGTGAGTCCGGGACTAGCGGGAGGGCGCAGTACTTC
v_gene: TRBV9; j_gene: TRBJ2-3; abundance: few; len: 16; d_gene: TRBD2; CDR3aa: CASSVDGGGAKDTQYF; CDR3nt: TGTGCCAGCAGCGTAGATGGCGGGGGGGCCAAAGATACGCAGTATTTT
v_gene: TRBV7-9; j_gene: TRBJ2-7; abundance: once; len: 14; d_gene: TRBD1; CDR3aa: CASSLAGQLYEQYF; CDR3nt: TGTGCCAGCAGCTTAGCGGGACAGCTTTACGAGCAGTACTTC
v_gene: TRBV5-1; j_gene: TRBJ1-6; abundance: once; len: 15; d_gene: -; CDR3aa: CASSLDPGANSPLHF; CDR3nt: TGCGCCAGCAGCTTGGATCCAGGGGCAAATTCACCCCTCCACTTT
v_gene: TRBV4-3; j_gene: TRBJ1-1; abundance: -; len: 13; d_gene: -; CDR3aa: CASSQLRNTEAFF; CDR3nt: TGCGCCAGCAGCCAACTGAGAAACACTGAAGCTTTCTTT
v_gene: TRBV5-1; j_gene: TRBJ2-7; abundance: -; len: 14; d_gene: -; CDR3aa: CASSLGLTDYEQYF; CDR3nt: TGCGCCAGCAGCTTGGGACTAACGGACTACGAGCAGTACTTC
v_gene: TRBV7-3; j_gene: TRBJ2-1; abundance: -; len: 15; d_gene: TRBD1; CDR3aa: CASSEGGQGYNEQFF; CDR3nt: TGTGCCAGCAGCGAAGGGGGACAGGGATACAATGAGCAGTTCTTC